The 10 T cell receptor beta chains below were found in one sample sequenced in a study of shared clonotypes between healthy human individuals. TCRdb's table, derived via immunoSEQ multiplex PCR, lists solely in-frame clones and lacks some. Of 500,000 to 550,000 clones in the sample, roughly 95% are singletons; the top ten hold under 0.065%. The sample taken for sequencing was naive CD4+ T cells sorted from blood. The subset denotes: CD45RA+ positively selected. The source of these receptors is a woman between 25 and 40 years old in good health.

The chain employs TRBV29-1 and TRBJ2-7; D is undetermined. V was shortened by 6 bases and J by 6 bases, with 12 bases between the two germline ends. The CDR3 covers 11 residues. Germline V gene data show CDR1 as SQVTM and CDR2 as ANQGSEA. The CDR3 DNA follows: TGCAGCGTGTCGAACCGGGCCGAGCAGTACTTC. Amino acids: CSVSNRAEQYF.

This sequence joins TRBV21-1 and TRBJ2-7. TRBV21-1 is noted as a pseudogene. The CDR3 runs 14 residues. The CDR3 loop reads CASSKRADSYEQYF. CDR3 DNA: TGTGCCAGCAGCAAAAGGGCAGACTCTTACGAGCAGTACTTC.

The V gene is TRBV27, the J gene TRBJ1-4; unclear D gene. The CDR3 consists of 15 residues. Germline CDR1 MNHEY, CDR2 SMNVEV (reference sequence). Between the trimmed V and J ends, which lost 5 bases and 7 bases, there was a span of 17 bases. CDR3 protein: CASSPAGREGEKLFF. The DNA for the CDR3 is TGTGCCAGCAGTCCAGCCGGGCGGGAGGGTGAAAAACTGTTTTTT.

The genes are TRBV11-2 and TRBJ2-7; the D gene is possibly TRBD2 (7 bases). The length of the CDR3 is 17 residues. Per germline, CDR1 SGHAT and CDR2 FQNNGV. Trimming cost V 5 bases and J 4 bases, with 24 bases left between them. CDR3 loop: CASSLLRGAVLAYEQYF. The CDR3 DNA follows: TGTGCCAGCAGCCTCCTTCGGGGGGCGGTACTGGCTTACGAGCAGTACTTC.

The V gene is TRBV9, the J gene TRBJ1-3; a possible D gene is TRBD1 (5 bases). The germline V and J ends were trimmed by 0 bases and 4 bases, with 14 bases remaining between them. CDR1 is SGDLS and CDR2 is YYNGEE in the germline V gene. This CDR3 has 16 amino acids. The CDR3 protein is CASSVAGTKVGNTIYF. CDR3 sequence (DNA): TGTGCCAGCAGCGTAGCCGGGACGAAGGTCGGAAACACCATATATTTT.

J is TRBJ2-1 and V is TRBV6-4, with D tentatively TRBD2 (6 bases). CDR1 and CDR2 from the germline V gene are MRHNA and SNTAGT. The length of the CDR3 is 13 residues. V was trimmed by 6 bases and J by 4 bases, leaving 10 bases between them. CDR3 bases: TGTGCCAGCAGCGGCGGGGAATACAATGAGCAGTTCTTC. It yields the protein CASSGGEYNEQFF.

The rearrangement uses TRBV5-4 and TRBJ2-1, with D maybe TRBD2 (5 bases). Germline V gives CDR1 SGHNT, CDR2 YYREEE (reference sequence). V was cut by 2 bases and J by 12 bases, with 15 bases left in between. This CDR3 contains 13 residues. The CDR3 nucleotides read TGTGCCAGCAGCTTAAGGAGTTGGGAGTTGCAGTTCTTC. The encoded protein is CASSLRSWELQFF.

CDR3 residues: CASSVGQLRSYNEQFF. The CDR3 DNA follows: TGCGCCAGCAGCGTCGGACAGCTGCGCTCCTACAATGAGCAGTTCTTC. The J gene is TRBJ2-1, the V gene TRBV5-1, with a tentative D call TRBD1 (6 bases). V was shortened by 4 bases and J by 0 bases, with 14 bases between the two germline ends. The CDR3 contains 16 residues. CDR1 is SGHRS and CDR2 is YFSETQ in the germline V gene.

The genes are TRBV2 and TRBJ2-2; D unresolved. This CDR3 spans 12 amino acids. Germline lookup yields CDR1 SNHLY and CDR2 FYNNEI. The ends were cut back, 5 bases at V and 7 bases at J, with 8 bases in the middle. The CDR3 loop is CASSRFRGELFF. CDR3 bases: TGTGCCAGCAGTCGGTTTCGCGGGGAGCTGTTTTTT.

This chain connects TRBV30 to TRBJ1-3; perhaps TRBD1 as D (5 bases). V gave up 1 base and J gave up 2 bases, with 15 bases separating them. This CDR3 contains 16 residues. The germline CDR1 and CDR2 sequences are GTSNPN and SVGIG (reference sequence). CDR3 bases: TGTGCCTGGAGTGGGGGACGACATTTGACTGGAAACACCATATATTTT. Protein product: CAWSGGRHLTGNTIYF. Complete variable domain (other parts from reference TRBV30 and TRBJ1-3): SQTIHQWPATLVQPVGSPLSLECTVEGTSNPNLYWYRQAAGRGLQLLFYSVGIGQISSEVPQNLSASRPQDRQFILSSKKLLLSDSGFYLCAWSGGRHLTGNTIYFGEGSWLTVV.